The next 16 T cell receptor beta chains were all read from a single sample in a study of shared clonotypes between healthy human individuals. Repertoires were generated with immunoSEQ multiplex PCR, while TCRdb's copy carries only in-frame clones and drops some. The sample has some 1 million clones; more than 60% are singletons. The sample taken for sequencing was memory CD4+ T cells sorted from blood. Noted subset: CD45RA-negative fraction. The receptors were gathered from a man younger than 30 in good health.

The CDR3 DNA reads TGTGCCAGTAATCTTAACCCCCGACAGGGTGTGAACACTGAAGCTTTCTTT. This sequence encodes CASNLNPRQGVNTEAFF. The gene calls are TRBV19 and TRBJ1-1; TRBD1 aligns across 7 bases. Trimming cost V 7 bases and J 0 bases; bases outside gene matches: 14. The CDR3 is 17 residues long. CDR1 is LNHDA and CDR2 is SQIVND in the germline V gene (reference sequence). Supplemented by reference TRBV19 and TRBJ1-1, the full variable domain reads DGGITQSPKYLFRKEGQNVTLSCEQNLNHDAMYWYRQDPGQGLRLIYYSQIVNDFQKGDIAEGYSVSREKKESFPLTVTSAQKNPTAFYLCASNLNPRQGVNTEAFFGQGTRLTVV.

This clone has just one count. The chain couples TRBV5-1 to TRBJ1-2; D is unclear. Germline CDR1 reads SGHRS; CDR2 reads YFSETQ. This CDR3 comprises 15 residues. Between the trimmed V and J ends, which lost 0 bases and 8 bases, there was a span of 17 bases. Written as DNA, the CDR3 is TGCGCCAGCAGCTTGGATAGGACCGATGGAGGAGGCTACACCTTC. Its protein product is CASSLDRTDGGGYTF.

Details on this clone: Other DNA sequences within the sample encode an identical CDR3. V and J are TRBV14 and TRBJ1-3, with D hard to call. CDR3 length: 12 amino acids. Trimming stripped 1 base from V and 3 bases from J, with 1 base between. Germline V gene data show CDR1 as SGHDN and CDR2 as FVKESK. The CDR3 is CASSQVGNTIYF. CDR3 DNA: TGTGCCAGCAGCCAAGTTGGAAACACCATATATTTT.

CDR3: CASSLGTVQETQYF. The CDR3 nucleotides are TGTGCCAGCAGCTTAGGGACAGTCCAAGAGACCCAGTACTTC. The V gene is TRBV11-3, the J gene TRBJ2-5, with a tentative D call TRBD1 (6 bases). Germline V gene sequence: CDR1 SGHNT, CDR2 YENEEA. Between the trimmed V and J ends, which lost 1 base and 1 base, there was a span of 7 bases. The CDR3 is 14 amino acids.

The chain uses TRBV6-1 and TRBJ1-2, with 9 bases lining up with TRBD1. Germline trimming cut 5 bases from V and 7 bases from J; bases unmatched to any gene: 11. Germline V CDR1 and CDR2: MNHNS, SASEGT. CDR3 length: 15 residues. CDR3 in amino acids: CASSKRDRDLSGYTF. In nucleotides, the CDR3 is TGTGCCAGCAGTAAACGGGACAGGGATTTGAGTGGCTACACCTTC.

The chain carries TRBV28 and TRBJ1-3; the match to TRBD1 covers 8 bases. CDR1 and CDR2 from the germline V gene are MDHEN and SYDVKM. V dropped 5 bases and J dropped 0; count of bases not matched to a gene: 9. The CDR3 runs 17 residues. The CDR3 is CASSPWTGTSSGNTIYF. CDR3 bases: TGTGCCAGCAGTCCCTGGACAGGGACGAGCTCTGGAAACACCATATATTTT.

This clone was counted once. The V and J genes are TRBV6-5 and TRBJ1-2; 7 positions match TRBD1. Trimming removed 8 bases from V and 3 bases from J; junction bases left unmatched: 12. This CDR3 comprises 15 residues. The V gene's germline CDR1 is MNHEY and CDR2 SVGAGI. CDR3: CASGSDRDLHYGYTF. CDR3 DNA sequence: TGTGCCAGCGGGTCCGACAGGGATCTCCACTATGGCTACACCTTC.

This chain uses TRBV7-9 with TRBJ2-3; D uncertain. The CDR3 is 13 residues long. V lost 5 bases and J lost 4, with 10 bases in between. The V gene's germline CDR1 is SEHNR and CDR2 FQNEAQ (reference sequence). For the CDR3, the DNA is TGTGCCAGCAGCCTCACCCATTCAGATACGCAGTATTTT. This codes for CASSLTHSDTQYF.

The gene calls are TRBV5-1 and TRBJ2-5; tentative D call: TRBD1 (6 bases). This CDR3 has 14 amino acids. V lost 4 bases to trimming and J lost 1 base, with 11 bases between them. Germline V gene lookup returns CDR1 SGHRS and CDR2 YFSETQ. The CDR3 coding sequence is TGCGCCAGCAGCCGATACAGGGTCCAAGAGACCCAGTACTTC. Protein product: CASSRYRVQETQYF.

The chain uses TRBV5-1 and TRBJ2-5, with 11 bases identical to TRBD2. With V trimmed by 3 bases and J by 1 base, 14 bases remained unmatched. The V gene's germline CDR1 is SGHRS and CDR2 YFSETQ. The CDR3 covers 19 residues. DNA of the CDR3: TGCGCCAGCAGCTCCTGGGGTAGCGGGGGGGGAACCTCCCAAGAGACCCAGTACTTC. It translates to CASSSWGSGGGTSQETQYF.

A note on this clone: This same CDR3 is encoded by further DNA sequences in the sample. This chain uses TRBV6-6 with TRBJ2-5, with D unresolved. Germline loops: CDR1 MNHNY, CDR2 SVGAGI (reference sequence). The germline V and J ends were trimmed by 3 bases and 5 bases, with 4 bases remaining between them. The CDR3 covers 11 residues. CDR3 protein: CASSYAETQYF. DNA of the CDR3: TGTGCCAGCAGTTATGCGGAGACCCAGTACTTC.

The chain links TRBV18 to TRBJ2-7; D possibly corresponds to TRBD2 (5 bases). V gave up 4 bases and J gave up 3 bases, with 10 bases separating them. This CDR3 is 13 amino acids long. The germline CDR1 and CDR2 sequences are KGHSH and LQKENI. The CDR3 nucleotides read TGTGCCAGCTCACGTGGACGGGACTACGAGCAGTACTTC. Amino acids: CASSRGRDYEQYF.

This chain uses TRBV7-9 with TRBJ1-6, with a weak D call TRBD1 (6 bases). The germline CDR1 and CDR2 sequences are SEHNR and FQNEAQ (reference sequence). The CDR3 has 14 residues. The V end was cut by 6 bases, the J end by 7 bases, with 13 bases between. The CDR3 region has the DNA TGTGCCAGCAGACAACAGGGAGGAAATTCACCCCTCCACTTT. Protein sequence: CASRQQGGNSPLHF.

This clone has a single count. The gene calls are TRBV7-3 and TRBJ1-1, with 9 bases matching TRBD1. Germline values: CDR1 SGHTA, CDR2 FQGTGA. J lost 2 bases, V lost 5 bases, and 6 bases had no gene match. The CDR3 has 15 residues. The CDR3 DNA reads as TGTGCCAGCAGCGTCGCGGGACAGGGAAACACTGAAGCTTTCTTT. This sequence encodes CASSVAGQGNTEAFF.

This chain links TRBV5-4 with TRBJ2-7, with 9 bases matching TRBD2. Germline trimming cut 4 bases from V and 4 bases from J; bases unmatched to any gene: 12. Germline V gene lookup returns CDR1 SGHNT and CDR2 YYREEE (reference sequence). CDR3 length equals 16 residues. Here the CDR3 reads CASSPPSTSGRYEQYF. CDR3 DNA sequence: TGTGCCAGCAGCCCACCGTCGACTAGCGGAAGATACGAGCAGTACTTC.

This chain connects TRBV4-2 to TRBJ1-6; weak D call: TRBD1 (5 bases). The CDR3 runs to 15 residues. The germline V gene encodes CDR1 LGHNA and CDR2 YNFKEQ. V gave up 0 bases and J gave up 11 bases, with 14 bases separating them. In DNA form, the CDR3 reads TGTGCCAGCAGCCAAGATCTGAGGGGAGTGCCACCCCTCCACTTT. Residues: CASSQDLRGVPPLHF.